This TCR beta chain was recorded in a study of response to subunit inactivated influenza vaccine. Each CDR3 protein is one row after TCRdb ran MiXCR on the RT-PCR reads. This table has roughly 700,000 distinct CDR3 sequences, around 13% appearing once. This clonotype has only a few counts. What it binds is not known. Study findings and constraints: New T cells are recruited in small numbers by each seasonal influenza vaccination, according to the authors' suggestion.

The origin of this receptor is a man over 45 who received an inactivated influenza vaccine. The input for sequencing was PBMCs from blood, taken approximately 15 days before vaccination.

The CDR3 DNA is TGTGCCAGCAGGAGACCCCCATTAAATGAGCAGTTCTTC. Translated, it gives CASRRPPLNEQFF. The V and J genes are TRBV7-2 and TRBJ2-1; D gene ambiguous. This CDR3 comprises 13 residues. Germline V gene lookup returns CDR1 SGHTA and CDR2 FQGNSA. Trimming stripped 6 bases from V and 7 bases from J, with 13 bases between.